The rows below give T cell receptor beta chains drawn from one sample of a study of early T cells in non-severe SARS-CoV-2 infection. TCRdb re-called the 5' RACE reads with MiXCR, one entry per CDR3 protein. The sample consists of more than 55,000 distinct CDR3 sequences, about 9.8% of them appearing once. The sequenced sample was whole blood. The source of these receptors is an adult who was a healthcare worker with PCR-confirmed SARS-CoV-2 infection or an uninfected control (not recorded which). CDR3s leave out the opening cysteine and the closing phenylalanine or tryptophan. Fields, in order: J gene, D gene, V gene, CDR3 protein. The D gene is left open where the match is weak.

j_call: TRBJ2-7; d_call: -; v_call: TRBV27; cdr3_aa: ASSSPPSPRAWSEQY
j_call: TRBJ2-5; d_call: TRBD1; v_call: TRBV28; cdr3_aa: ASSSPGTGKQETQY
j_call: TRBJ1-6; d_call: TRBD1; v_call: TRBV5-1; cdr3_aa: ASSFSQGADSPLH
j_call: TRBJ2-5; d_call: TRBD2; v_call: TRBV7-2; cdr3_aa: ASSLVLAGGMGKETQY
j_call: TRBJ2-5; d_call: -; v_call: TRBV7-2; cdr3_aa: ASSFWGQETQY
j_call: TRBJ1-5; d_call: -; v_call: TRBV19; cdr3_aa: ASSMEQGSNQPQH
j_call: TRBJ1-3; d_call: TRBD1; v_call: TRBV6-5; cdr3_aa: ASSQGDRVHTIY
j_call: TRBJ2-1; d_call: -; v_call: TRBV11-2; cdr3_aa: ASSISPGSRGDNEQF
j_call: TRBJ2-1; d_call: -; v_call: TRBV6-2/TRBV6-3; cdr3_aa: ASSYRIGAGAHNEQF
j_call: TRBJ1-2; d_call: -; v_call: TRBV29-1; cdr3_aa: SVAGADYGYT
j_call: TRBJ2-7; d_call: TRBD1; v_call: TRBV20-1; cdr3_aa: SARQGYEQY
j_call: TRBJ1-5; d_call: TRBD1; v_call: TRBV20-1; cdr3_aa: SARDLRQGPREPQH